The sequence of this T cell receptor (beta chain) was determined in a study of blood T cell repertoires in COVID-19. Across the whole study: Acute and convalescent COVID-19 specimens originated in the United States, Italy and Spain. Nucleic acid was either cDNA or gDNA, and it came from T cells, B-cell-depleted T cells, or PBMCs.

Germline V CDR1 and CDR2: MNHEY, SVGAGI. The trim removed 5 bases at V and 8 bases at J, leaving 1 base unmatched. CDR3 size: 13 residues. Seattle patients were enrolled during active infection and followed longitudinally. Original data processing: The assay estimated nucleated cells by amplifying reference gene primers. Method: immunoSEQ multiplex PCR; TCRdb's copy keeps in-frame clones and lacks some. V and J calls plus clone size are reproduced from that table; the DNA served to infer D and trimming. The profile shows about 160,000 clones, more than 75% of them singletons. Sequencing was performed on peripheral blood. This receptor was identified in a woman aged 55 to 70 with COVID-19, enrolled during active disease. The rearrangement uses TRBV6-5 and TRBJ1-6; the match to TRBD1 covers 9 bases. CDR3 amino acids: CASSRDRDSPLHF. In DNA, the CDR3 is TGTGCCAGCAGTCGGGACAGGGATTCACCCCTCCACTTT.